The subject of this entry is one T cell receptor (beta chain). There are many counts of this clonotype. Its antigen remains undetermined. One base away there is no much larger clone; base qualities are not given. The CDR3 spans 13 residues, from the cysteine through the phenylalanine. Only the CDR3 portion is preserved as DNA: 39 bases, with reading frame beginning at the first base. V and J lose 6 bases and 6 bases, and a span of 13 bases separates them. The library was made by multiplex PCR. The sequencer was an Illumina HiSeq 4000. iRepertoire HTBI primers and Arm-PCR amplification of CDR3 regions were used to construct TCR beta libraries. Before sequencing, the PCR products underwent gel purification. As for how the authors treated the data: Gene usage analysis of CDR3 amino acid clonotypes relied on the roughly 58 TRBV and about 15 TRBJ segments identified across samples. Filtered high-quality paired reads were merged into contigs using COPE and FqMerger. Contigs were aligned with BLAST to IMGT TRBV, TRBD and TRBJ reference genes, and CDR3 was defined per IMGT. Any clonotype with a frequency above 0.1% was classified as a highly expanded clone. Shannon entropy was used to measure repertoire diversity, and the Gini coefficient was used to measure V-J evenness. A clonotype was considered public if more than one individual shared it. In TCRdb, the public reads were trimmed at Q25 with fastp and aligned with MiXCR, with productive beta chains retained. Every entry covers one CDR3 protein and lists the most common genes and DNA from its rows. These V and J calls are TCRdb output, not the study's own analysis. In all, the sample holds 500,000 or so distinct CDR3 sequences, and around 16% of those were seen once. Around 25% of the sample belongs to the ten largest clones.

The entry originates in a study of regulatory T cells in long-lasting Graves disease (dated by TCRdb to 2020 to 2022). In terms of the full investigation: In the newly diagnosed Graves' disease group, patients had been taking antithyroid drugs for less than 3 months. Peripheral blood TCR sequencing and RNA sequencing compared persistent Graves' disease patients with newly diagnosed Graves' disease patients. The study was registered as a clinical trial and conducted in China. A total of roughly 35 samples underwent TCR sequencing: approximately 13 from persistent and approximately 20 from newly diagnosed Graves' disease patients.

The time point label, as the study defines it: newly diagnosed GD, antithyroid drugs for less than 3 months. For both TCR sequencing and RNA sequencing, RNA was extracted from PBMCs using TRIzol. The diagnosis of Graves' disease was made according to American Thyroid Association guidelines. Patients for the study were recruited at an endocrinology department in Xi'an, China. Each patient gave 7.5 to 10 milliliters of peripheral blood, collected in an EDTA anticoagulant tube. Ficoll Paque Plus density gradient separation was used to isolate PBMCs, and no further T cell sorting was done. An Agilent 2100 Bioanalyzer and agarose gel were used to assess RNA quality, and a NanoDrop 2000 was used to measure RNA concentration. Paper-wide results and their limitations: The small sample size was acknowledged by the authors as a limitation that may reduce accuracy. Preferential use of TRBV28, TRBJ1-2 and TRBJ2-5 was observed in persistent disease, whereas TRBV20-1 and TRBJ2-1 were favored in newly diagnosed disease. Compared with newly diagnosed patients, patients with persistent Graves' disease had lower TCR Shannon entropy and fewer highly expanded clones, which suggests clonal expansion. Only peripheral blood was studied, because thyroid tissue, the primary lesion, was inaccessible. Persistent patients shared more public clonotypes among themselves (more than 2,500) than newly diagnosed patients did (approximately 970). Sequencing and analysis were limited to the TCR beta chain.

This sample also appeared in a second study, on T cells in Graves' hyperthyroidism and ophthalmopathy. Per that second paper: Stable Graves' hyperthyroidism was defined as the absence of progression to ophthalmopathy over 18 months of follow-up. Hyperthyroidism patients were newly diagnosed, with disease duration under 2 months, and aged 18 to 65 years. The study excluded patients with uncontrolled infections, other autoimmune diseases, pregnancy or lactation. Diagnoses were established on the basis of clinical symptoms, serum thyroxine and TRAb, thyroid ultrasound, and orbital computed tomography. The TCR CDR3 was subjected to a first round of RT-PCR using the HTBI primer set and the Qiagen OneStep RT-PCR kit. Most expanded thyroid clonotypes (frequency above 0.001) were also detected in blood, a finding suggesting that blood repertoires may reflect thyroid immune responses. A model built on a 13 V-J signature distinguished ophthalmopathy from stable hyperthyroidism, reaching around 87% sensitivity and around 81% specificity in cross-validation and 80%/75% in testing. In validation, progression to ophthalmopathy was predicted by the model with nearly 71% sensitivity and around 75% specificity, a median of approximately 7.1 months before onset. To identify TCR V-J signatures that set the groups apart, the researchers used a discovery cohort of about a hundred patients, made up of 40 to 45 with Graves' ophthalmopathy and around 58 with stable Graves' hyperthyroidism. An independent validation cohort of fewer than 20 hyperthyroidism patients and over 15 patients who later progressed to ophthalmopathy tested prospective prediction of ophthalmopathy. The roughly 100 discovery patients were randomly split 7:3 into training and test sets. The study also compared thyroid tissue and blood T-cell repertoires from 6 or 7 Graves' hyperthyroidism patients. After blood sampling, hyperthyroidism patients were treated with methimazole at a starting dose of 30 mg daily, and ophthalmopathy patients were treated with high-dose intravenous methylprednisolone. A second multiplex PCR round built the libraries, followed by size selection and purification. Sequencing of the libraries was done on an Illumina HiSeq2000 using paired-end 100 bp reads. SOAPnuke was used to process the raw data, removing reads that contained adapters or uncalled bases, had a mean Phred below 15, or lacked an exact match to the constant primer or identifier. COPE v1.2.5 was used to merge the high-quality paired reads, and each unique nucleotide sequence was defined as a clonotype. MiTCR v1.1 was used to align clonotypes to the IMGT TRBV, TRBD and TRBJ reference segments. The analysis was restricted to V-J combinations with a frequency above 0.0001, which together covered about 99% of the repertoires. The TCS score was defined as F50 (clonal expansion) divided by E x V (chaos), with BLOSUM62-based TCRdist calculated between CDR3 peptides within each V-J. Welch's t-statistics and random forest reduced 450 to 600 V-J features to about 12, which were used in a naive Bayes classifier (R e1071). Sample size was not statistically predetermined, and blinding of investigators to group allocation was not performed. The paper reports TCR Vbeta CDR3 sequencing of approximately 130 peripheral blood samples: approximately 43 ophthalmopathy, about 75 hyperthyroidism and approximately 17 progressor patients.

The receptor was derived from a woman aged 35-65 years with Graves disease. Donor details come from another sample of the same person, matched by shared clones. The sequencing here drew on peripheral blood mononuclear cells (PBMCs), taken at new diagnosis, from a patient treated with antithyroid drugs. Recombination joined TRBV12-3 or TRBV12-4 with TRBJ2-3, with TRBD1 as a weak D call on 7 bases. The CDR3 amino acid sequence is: CASRGLRGDTQYF. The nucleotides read TGTGCCAGCAGGGGACTCAGGGGGGATACGCAGTATTTT.